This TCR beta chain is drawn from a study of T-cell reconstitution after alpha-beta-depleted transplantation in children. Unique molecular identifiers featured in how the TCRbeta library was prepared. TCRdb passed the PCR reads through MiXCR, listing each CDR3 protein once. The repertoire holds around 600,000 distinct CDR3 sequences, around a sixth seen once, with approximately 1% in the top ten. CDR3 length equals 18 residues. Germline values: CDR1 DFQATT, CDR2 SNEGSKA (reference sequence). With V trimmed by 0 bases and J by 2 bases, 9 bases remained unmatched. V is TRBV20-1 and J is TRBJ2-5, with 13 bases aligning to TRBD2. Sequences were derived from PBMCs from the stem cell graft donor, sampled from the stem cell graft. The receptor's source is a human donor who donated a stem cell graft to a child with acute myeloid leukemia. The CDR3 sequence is CSARDYTSGGAAQETQYF. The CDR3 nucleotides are TGCAGTGCTAGAGATTATACTAGCGGGGGGGCGGCTCAAGAGACCCAGTACTTC.